The 23 T cell receptor beta chains given below trace back to one sample, sequenced in a study of cytomegalovirus exposure and HLA in healthy donors. Assay: immunoSEQ multiplex PCR; the TCRdb copy retains only in-frame clones and omits some. The sample includes about 220,000 clones, roughly 88% of them seen just once. The sample comprised PBMCs. The receptors shown here come from a woman aged 18-29 years in good health and CMV-seronegative.

V is TRBV5-4 and J is TRBJ2-2; a weak D match, TRBD1 (5 bases). Per the germline V gene, CDR1 is SGHNT and CDR2 is YYREEE (reference sequence). The CDR3 is made up of 17 amino acids. V lost 1 base, J lost 6 bases, and 19 bases lay in between. The CDR3 sequence is CASSLLLSSGSSGELFF. The CDR3 coding sequence is TGTGCCAGCAGCTTGCTGTTGAGCTCAGGGTCGTCCGGGGAGCTGTTTTTT.

This clone occurred once. The V gene is TRBV11-2, the J gene TRBJ2-4; 9 nucleotides agree with TRBD2. There are 16 residues in the CDR3. Per germline, CDR1 SGHAT and CDR2 FQNNGV. The V and J ends lost 0 bases and 6 bases, in that order; junction bases with no gene match: 6. CDR3: CASSLEASGNLNIQYF. CDR3 sequence (DNA): TGTGCCAGCAGCTTAGAGGCTAGCGGGAATTTAAACATTCAGTACTTC.

The chain uses TRBV27 and TRBJ2-7, with TRBD1 matching 7 bases. V was pared by 8 bases and J by 5 bases, with 12 bases of the junction left unmatched. This CDR3 region has 14 residues. Germline CDR1 is MNHEY and CDR2 is SMNVEV (reference sequence). CDR3 nucleotides: TGTGCCAGCCGCGTACAGGGGTCGGGCCACGAGCAGTACTTC. It specifies CASRVQGSGHEQYF.

This chain links TRBV6-5 with TRBJ1-2; D is possibly TRBD1 (6 bases). Germline V gene lookup returns CDR1 MNHEY and CDR2 SVGAGI. The CDR3 extends over 14 amino acids. The ends were cut back, 5 bases at V and 1 base at J, with 11 bases in the middle. The CDR3 spells CASSKGQSNYGYTF. The CDR3 DNA follows: TGTGCCAGCAGTAAAGGACAGAGTAACTATGGCTACACCTTC.

This rearrangement joins TRBV4-2 to TRBJ1-5; 8 bases match TRBD1. The trim removed 4 bases at V and 3 bases at J, leaving 5 bases unmatched. The germline V gene has CDR1 LGHNA and CDR2 YNFKEQ. The CDR3 spans 15 residues. The CDR3 is CASSPDRGDNQPQHF. CDR3 in DNA: TGTGCCAGCAGCCCCGACAGGGGAGACAATCAGCCCCAGCATTTT.

J is TRBJ2-7 and V is TRBV5-1; 7 bases line up with TRBD1. The CDR3 length is 13 residues. Germline-derived CDR1 and CDR2 are SGHRS and YFSETQ. V dropped 3 bases and J dropped 5; count of bases not matched to a gene: 5. The CDR3 nucleotides are TGCGCCAGCAGCTCCCGTACAGGGGACGAGCAGTACTTC. It codes for CASSSRTGDEQYF. The full variable domain, its missing parts supplied by reference TRBV5-1 and TRBJ2-7, is KAGVTQTPRYLIKTRGQQVTLSCSPISGHRSVSWYQQTPGQGLQFLFEYFSETQRNKGNFPGRFSGRQFSNSRSEMNVSTLELGDSALYLCASSSRTGDEQYFGPGTRLTVT.

The gene calls are TRBV11-2 and TRBJ2-5; 7 positions match TRBD2. The ends lost 3 bases at V and 1 base at J; junction bases unmatched: 2. The V gene's germline CDR1 is SGHAT and CDR2 FQNNGV. The CDR3 has 14 amino acids. The CDR3 bases are TGTGCCAGCAGCTTTAGCGGGCCCCAAGAGACCCAGTACTTC. This sequence encodes CASSFSGPQETQYF.

V usage is TRBV7-2 and J usage is TRBJ2-2, with 7 positions matching TRBD2. J was trimmed by 6 bases and V by 0 bases; bases with no gene match: 4. CDR3 size: 15 residues. Germline values: CDR1 SGHTA, CDR2 FQGNSA. This chain's CDR3 is CASSLATSRPGELFF. The CDR3 coding sequence is TGTGCCAGCAGCTTAGCGACTAGCCGCCCCGGGGAGCTGTTTTTT.

Regarding this clone: Different DNA sequences within this sample yield the same CDR3. The rearrangement uses TRBV7-2 and TRBJ2-1, with TRBD2 matching 8 bases. This CDR3 is 15 amino acids long. Germline CDR1 is SGHTA and CDR2 is FQGNSA. V lost 3 bases, J lost 1 base, and 2 bases stayed unmatched. The CDR3 DNA sequence: TGTGCCAGCAGCTTTGCGGGGGGTTCCTACAATGAGCAGTTCTTC. It is translated as CASSFAGGSYNEQFF.

The chain recombines TRBV6-1 with TRBJ2-1; TRBD2 aligns across 10 bases. The V gene's germline CDR1 is MNHNS and CDR2 SASEGT. CDR3 size: 15 residues. V trimming: 7 bases; J trimming: 8 bases; junction bases outside the gene matches: 11. CDR3 in amino acids: CASTSEAGGVHEQFF. For the CDR3, the DNA is TGTGCCAGCACCTCTGAAGCGGGAGGGGTCCATGAGCAGTTCTTC.

The rearrangement links TRBV28 to TRBJ2-4, with D maybe TRBD1 (6 bases). V was pared by 3 bases and J by 5 bases, with 11 bases between. The CDR3 sequence is 14 residues long. Germline CDR1 and CDR2: MDHEN and SYDVKM. The CDR3 spells CASSFSGAENIQYF. In nucleotides, the CDR3 is TGTGCCAGCAGTTTTTCAGGGGCCGAAAACATTCAGTACTTC.

This chain uses TRBV2 with TRBJ1-2; 7 bases fit TRBD1. V shed 1 base, J shed 10 bases, and the junction held 6 bases outside the gene matches. The CDR3 consists of 13 residues. From germline, CDR1 is SNHLY and CDR2 FYNNEI. The CDR3 DNA reads as TGTGCCAGCAGTGAAGGGGACAGACCCGACTACACCTTC. Protein sequence: CASSEGDRPDYTF.

V and J are TRBV4-3 and TRBJ2-7; the match to TRBD2 covers 12 bases. With V trimmed by 4 bases and J by 1 base, 5 bases remained unmatched. Germline V CDR1 and CDR2: LGHNA, YSLEER. The CDR3 loop spans 16 amino acids. CDR3 amino acids: CASSPGTSGFSYEQYF. CDR3 DNA sequence: TGCGCCAGCAGCCCGGGGACTAGCGGGTTTTCCTACGAGCAGTACTTC.

The chain employs TRBV27 and TRBJ2-1, with TRBD2 as a possible D gene (6 bases). Germline CDR1 is MNHEY and CDR2 is SMNVEV (reference sequence). V lost 5 bases and J 10 bases, leaving 18 bases between the germline ends. The length of the CDR3 is 14 residues. The CDR3 DNA follows: TGTGCCAGCAGTATGCGGGACTTAAGTAGCGAGCAGTTCTTC. Translated: CASSMRDLSSEQFF.

The J gene is TRBJ1-5, the V gene TRBV6-1; D remains unclear. This CDR3 has 12 amino acids. Trimming removed 3 bases at V and 4 bases at J, with 4 bases between. The germline CDR1 and CDR2 sequences are MNHNS and SASEGT. The CDR3 DNA is TGTGCCAGCAGTGATTATAATCAGCCCCAGCATTTT. Its translation: CASSDYNQPQHF.

V and J are TRBV6-1 and TRBJ1-5; D might be TRBD1 (6 bases). The CDR3 is 14 residues long. CDR1 is MNHNS and CDR2 is SASEGT in the germline V gene. V was shortened by 5 bases and J by 4 bases, with 12 bases between the two germline ends. The CDR3 protein is CASSPDRLNQPQHF. The CDR3 DNA is TGTGCCAGCAGTCCGGACAGACTAAATCAGCCCCAGCATTTT.

V gene TRBV28 combines with J gene TRBJ2-1; tentatively, D is TRBD2 (7 bases). Germline V gives CDR1 MDHEN, CDR2 SYDVKM. V lost 9 bases, J lost 4 bases, and 16 bases lay in between. The CDR3 is 14 amino acids. The CDR3 spells CASSEGGFYNEQFF. The CDR3 bases are TGTGCCAGTAGCGAGGGGGGGTTTTACAATGAGCAGTTCTTC.

The chain combines TRBV30 with TRBJ2-3, with TRBD1 matching 7 bases. Germline V CDR1 and CDR2: GTSNPN, SVGIG (reference sequence). This CDR3 has 13 residues. Trimming at V came to 4 bases and at J to 0 bases, leaving 1 base not matched to a gene. The chain's CDR3 is CAWNRGSTDTQYF. CDR3 in DNA: TGTGCCTGGAACAGGGGTAGCACAGATACGCAGTATTTT.

V gene TRBV6-1 combines with J gene TRBJ2-7, with a tentative D call TRBD2 (6 bases). CDR3 length: 14 amino acids. Trimming shortened V by 2 bases and J by 4 bases, and 12 bases separated the two germline ends. CDR1 is MNHNS and CDR2 is SASEGT in the germline V gene. In DNA form, the CDR3 reads TGTGCCAGCAGTGAATTATACGCGGGATACGAGCAGTACTTC. The encoded protein is CASSELYAGYEQYF.

The J gene is TRBJ2-4, the V gene TRBV5-4, with TRBD2 matching 14 bases. V was pared by 1 base and J by 5 bases, with 5 bases of the junction left unmatched. The CDR3 is made up of 17 amino acids. CDR1 SGHNT and CDR2 YYREEE come from the germline V gene (reference sequence). CDR3 sequence (DNA): TGTGCCAGCAGCTTGTCGACTAGCGGGAGGGGGGAAAACATTCAGTACTTC. Residues: CASSLSTSGRGENIQYF.

Written as DNA, the CDR3 is TGTGCCAGCAGAACATCGGGGGGACACAATGAGCAGTTCTTC. Amino acids: CASRTSGGHNEQFF. The genes are TRBV28 and TRBJ2-1, with 7 bases lining up with TRBD2. V gave up 6 bases and J gave up 5 bases; unmatched junction bases: 7. Germline V gene sequence: CDR1 MDHEN, CDR2 SYDVKM. The CDR3 contains 14 residues.

The V call is TRBV5-1, the J call TRBJ1-2, with 8 bases lining up with TRBD1. The trim removed 5 bases at V and 7 bases at J, leaving 4 bases unmatched. The CDR3 has 12 amino acids. Germline lookup yields CDR1 SGHRS and CDR2 YFSETQ. Written as DNA, the CDR3 is TGCGCCAGCAGGCCAGGACAGGGTGGCTACACCTTC. Residues: CASRPGQGGYTF.

The sample holds one count of this clone. The rearrangement uses TRBV7-2 and TRBJ2-7; the D is unclear. Deletions cut 1 base from V and 5 bases from J, with 6 bases between. CDR1 SGHTA and CDR2 FQGNSA come from the germline V gene. The CDR3 has 12 amino acids. CDR3 amino acids: CASSLDVNEQYF. In DNA, the CDR3 is TGTGCCAGCAGCTTAGATGTTAACGAGCAGTACTTC.